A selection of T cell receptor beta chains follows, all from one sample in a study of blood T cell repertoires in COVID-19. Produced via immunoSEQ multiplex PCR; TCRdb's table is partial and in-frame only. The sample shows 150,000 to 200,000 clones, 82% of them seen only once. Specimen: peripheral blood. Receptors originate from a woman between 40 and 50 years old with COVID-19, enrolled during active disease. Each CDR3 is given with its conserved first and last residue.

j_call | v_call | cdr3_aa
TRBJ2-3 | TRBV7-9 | CASRYGLAGTDTQYF
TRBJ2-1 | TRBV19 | CASSIGGLAGAKIVYEQFF
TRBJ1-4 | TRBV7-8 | CASSLGPTGVNEKLFF
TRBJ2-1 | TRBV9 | CASSVELGAWSYNEQFF
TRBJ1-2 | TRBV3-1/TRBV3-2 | CASSQDREPQYGYTF
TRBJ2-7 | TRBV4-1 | CASSQGASWQYF
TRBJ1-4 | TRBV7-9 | CASSLNRGMEEKLFF
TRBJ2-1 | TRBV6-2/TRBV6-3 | CASSYVPSGRLNEQFF
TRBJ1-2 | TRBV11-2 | CASSPAGGLRYGYTF
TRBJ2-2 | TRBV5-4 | CASSLVQGPNTGELFF
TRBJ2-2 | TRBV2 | CASSFSSPGELFF
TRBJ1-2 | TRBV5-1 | CASSLNRYGYTF
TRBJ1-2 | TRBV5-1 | CASSYEGDGYTF
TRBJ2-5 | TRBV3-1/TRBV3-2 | CASSQDGLVWTEETQYF
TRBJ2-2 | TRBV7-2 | CASSLSGGKGGELFF
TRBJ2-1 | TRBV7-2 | CASSPGTSGSAEQFF
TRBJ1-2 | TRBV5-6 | CASSPRGRDYYGYTF
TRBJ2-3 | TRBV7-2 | CASSSGTGVTDTQYF
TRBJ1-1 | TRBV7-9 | CASSFRDRGTEAFF
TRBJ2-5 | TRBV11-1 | CASRLKGVTAGTQYF
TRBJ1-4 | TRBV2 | CASSEGGLPNEKLFF
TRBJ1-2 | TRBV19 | CASSSPGRNYGYTF
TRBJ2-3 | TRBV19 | CASSIGGTDTQYF
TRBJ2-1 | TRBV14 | CASSLWRGPMNEQFF
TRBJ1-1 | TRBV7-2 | CASSLGSVTEAFF
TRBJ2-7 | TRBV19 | CASSSPGQGEQYF
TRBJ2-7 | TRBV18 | CASSPGQGVHYEQYF
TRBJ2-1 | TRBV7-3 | CASSLNRARGNEQFF
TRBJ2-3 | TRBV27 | CASSGHSTDTQYF
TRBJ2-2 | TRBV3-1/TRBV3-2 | CASRTSGRANTGELFF
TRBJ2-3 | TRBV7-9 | CASSFSGSLGTDTQYF
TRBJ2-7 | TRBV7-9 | CASSLGQGIYEQYF
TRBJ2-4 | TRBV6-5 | CASSYSQGYVSYF
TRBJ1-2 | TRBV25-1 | CASSDRGYGYTF
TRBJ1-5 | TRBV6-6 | CASCEGIRQPQHF
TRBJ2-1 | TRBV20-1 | CSASLGNEQFF
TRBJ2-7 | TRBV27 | CASSSGLAGTSFMYF
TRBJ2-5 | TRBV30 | CAWITPTGKQETQYF
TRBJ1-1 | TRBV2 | CASSDRGRVTEAFF
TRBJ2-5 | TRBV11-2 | CASSSNIGAGSTQYF
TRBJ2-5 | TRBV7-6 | CASSLVAGYQETQYF
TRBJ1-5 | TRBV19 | CASSGEDRGSQPQHF
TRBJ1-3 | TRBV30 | CAWSLSRSGNTIYF
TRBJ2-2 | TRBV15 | CATSKSGRGTGELFF
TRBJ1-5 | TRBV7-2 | CASSQQGAGNQPQHF
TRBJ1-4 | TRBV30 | CAWSVGLTNEKLFF
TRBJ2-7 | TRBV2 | CASSELAGSYEQYF
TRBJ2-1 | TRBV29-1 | CSVALAGRRYNEQFF
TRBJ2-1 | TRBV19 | CASSRPPGLFHNEQFF
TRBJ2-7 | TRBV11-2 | CASSLGRLAGGNHEQYF
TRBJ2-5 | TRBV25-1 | CASSVKETQYF
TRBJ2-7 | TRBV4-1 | CASSFRDTTYEQYF
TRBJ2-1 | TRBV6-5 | CASSYQAGGVDKFF
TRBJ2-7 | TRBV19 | CASSIRGQGYEQYF